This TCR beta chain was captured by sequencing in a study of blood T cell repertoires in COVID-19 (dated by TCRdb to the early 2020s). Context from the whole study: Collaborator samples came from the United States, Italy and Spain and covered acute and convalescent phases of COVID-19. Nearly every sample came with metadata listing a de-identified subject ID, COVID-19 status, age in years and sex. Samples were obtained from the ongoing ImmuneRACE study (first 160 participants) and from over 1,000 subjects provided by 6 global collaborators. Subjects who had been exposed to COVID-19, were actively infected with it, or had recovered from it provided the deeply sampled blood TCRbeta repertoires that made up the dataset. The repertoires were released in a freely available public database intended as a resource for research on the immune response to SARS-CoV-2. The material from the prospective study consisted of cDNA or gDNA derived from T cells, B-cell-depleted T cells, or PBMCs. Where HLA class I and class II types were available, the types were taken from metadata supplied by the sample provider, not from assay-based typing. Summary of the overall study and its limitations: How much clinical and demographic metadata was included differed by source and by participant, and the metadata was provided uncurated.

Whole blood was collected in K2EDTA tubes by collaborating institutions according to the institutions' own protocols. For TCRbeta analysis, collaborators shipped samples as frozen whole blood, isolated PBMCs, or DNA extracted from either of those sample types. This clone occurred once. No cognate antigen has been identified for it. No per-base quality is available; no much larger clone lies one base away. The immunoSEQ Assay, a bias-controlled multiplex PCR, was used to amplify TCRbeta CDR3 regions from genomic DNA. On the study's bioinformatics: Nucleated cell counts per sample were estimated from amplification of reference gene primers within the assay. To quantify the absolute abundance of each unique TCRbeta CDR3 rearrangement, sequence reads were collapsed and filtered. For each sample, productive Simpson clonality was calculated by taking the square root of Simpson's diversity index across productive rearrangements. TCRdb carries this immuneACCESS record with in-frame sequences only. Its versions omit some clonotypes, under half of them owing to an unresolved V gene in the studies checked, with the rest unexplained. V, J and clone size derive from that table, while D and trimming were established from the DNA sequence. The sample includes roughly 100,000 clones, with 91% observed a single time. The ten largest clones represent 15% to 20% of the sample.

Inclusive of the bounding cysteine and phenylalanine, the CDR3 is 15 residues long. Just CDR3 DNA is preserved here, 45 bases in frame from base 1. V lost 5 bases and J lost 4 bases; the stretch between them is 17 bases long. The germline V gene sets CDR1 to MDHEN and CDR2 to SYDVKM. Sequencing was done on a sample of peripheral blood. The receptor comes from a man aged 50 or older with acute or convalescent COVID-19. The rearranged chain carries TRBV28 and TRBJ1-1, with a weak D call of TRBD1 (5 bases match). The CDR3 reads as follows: CASSRSGRVSTEAFF. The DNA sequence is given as TGTGCCAGCAGTAGGTCCGGCAGGGTGAGCACTGAAGCTTTCTTT.